The clone carrying this T cell receptor (beta chain) was recorded once. Antigen specificity is unknown. cDNA libraries of TCR beta carried unique molecular identifiers. TCRdb reanalysed the PCR reads using MiXCR and keeps one entry per CDR3 protein. The table lists some 890,000 distinct CDR3 sequences, about 50% of them singletons. This entry is derived from a study of post-analysis software for immune sequencing data. Study results and caveats: In patients, TRBV5-6, TRBV5-1 and TRBV20-1 belonged to roughly five TRBV segments found more frequently than in controls.

The CDR3 has 15 amino acids. Germline assignment: CDR1 SGHKS and CDR2 YYEKEE (reference sequence). Trimming left V 0 bases short and J 0 bases short, with 7 bases between. Material: blood. V gene TRBV5-5 combines with J gene TRBJ1-5, with a tentative D call TRBD1 (5 bases). The sequence was collected from a girl between 5 and 17 years old with multiple sclerosis. CDR3 residues: CASSLGTYSNQPQHF. As DNA, the CDR3 is TGTGCCAGCAGCTTGGGGACATATAGCAATCAGCCCCAGCATTTT.